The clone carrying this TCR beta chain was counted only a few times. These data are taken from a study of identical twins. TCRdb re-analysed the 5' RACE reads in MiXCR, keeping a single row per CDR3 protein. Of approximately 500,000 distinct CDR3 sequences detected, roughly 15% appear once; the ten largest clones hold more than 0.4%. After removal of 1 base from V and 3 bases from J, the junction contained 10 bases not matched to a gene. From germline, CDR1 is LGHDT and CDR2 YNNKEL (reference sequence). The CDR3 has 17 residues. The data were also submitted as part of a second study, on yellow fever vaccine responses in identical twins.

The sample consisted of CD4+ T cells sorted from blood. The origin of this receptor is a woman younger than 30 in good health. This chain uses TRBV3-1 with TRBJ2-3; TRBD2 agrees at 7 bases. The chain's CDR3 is CASSQGERDDGTDTQYF. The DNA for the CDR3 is TGTGCCAGCAGCCAAGGTGAGCGGGACGACGGTACAGATACGCAGTATTTT.